A selection of T cell receptor beta chains follows, all from one sample in a study of a mutant IDH1 vaccine in newly diagnosed glioma. The repertoire was sequenced with immunoSEQ multiplex PCR; TCRdb's copy has only in-frame clones and lacks some. The profile shows approximately 70,000 clones, approximately 79% of them singletons. Here the sequenced sample was PBMCs, taken from a glioma patient treated with radiotherapy, temozolomide or both. Every receptor here comes from a man aged 50 to 59 with glioma. CDR3s include the opening cysteine and the closing phenylalanine or tryptophan. Each record gives: clone size, CDR3 length, D gene, J gene, V gene, CDR3 DNA, CDR3 protein. The D gene is left open where the match is weak. A clone size is listed for some rows: how often the clone was seen (once, few, many), or a class if it is expanded.

clone_size: -
cdr3_length: 12
d_call: -
j_call: TRBJ1-1
v_call: TRBV10-2
cdr3_nt: TGCGCCAGCAGTGATCTGAACACTGAAGCTTTCTTT
cdr3_aa: CASSDLNTEAFF

clone_size: -
cdr3_length: 16
d_call: TRBD1
j_call: TRBJ2-1
v_call: TRBV6-6
cdr3_nt: TGTGCCACCCTAAGTACCGGACAGGGCTCCTACAATGAGCAGTTCTTC
cdr3_aa: CATLSTGQGSYNEQFF

clone_size: -
cdr3_length: 14
d_call: TRBD1
j_call: TRBJ1-5
v_call: TRBV25-1
cdr3_nt: TGTGCCAGCAGTGAAACAGGGGGCAATCAGCCCCAGCATTTT
cdr3_aa: CASSETGGNQPQHF

clone_size: -
cdr3_length: 13
d_call: -
j_call: TRBJ1-3
v_call: TRBV5-1
cdr3_nt: TGCGCCAGCAGCTTGAGCTCTGGAAACACCATATATTTT
cdr3_aa: CASSLSSGNTIYF

clone_size: -
cdr3_length: 13
d_call: -
j_call: TRBJ1-1
v_call: TRBV30
cdr3_nt: TGTGCCTGGAAGGGACTCCCGAACACTGAAGCTTTCTTT
cdr3_aa: CAWKGLPNTEAFF

clone_size: -
cdr3_length: 16
d_call: TRBD1
j_call: TRBJ1-2
v_call: TRBV4-1
cdr3_nt: TGCGCCAGCAGCCAGGGGACAGGAATCTTGGTCTATGGCTACACCTTC
cdr3_aa: CASSQGTGILVYGYTF

clone_size: few
cdr3_length: 12
d_call: -
j_call: TRBJ1-3
v_call: TRBV29-1
cdr3_nt: TGCAGCGTTGCTAAATCTGGAAACACCATATATTTT
cdr3_aa: CSVAKSGNTIYF

clone_size: -
cdr3_length: 13
d_call: -
j_call: TRBJ2-1
v_call: TRBV4-1
cdr3_nt: TGCGCCAGCAGCCAACAGATGATGAATGAGCAGTTCTTC
cdr3_aa: CASSQQMMNEQFF

clone_size: -
cdr3_length: 11
d_call: -
j_call: TRBJ1-2
v_call: TRBV20-1
cdr3_nt: TGCAGTGCTTATAGGGGGGAAGACTACACCTTC
cdr3_aa: CSAYRGEDYTF

clone_size: -
cdr3_length: 16
d_call: TRBD1
j_call: TRBJ1-1
v_call: TRBV14
cdr3_nt: TGTGCCAGCAGCCAAGATCCGGGACAGAAGAACACTGAAGCTTTCTTT
cdr3_aa: CASSQDPGQKNTEAFF

clone_size: -
cdr3_length: 14
d_call: -
j_call: TRBJ1-2
v_call: TRBV27
cdr3_nt: TGTGCCAGCAGTTCGTGGACAAGCCCCGGCGGCTACACCTTC
cdr3_aa: CASSSWTSPGGYTF

clone_size: -
cdr3_length: 14
d_call: -
j_call: TRBJ2-7
v_call: TRBV9
cdr3_nt: TGTGCCAGCAGCGTAGCTGATTGGGATCTGGAGCAGTACTTC
cdr3_aa: CASSVADWDLEQYF

clone_size: -
cdr3_length: 14
d_call: -
j_call: TRBJ1-4
v_call: TRBV5-1
cdr3_nt: TGCGCCAGCAGCTTGGCCCTAGGGCGAGGTGAACTGTTTTTT
cdr3_aa: CASSLALGRGELFF

clone_size: -
cdr3_length: 17
d_call: -
j_call: TRBJ2-2
v_call: TRBV9
cdr3_nt: TGTGCCAGCAGTTTTTACATGGGGGGCCCAAACACCGGGGAGCTGTTTTTT
cdr3_aa: CASSFYMGGPNTGELFF

clone_size: once
cdr3_length: 15
d_call: -
j_call: TRBJ1-1
v_call: TRBV5-4
cdr3_nt: TGTGCCAGCAGCTTGGACGGGGGCAGGAACACTGAAGCTTTCTTT
cdr3_aa: CASSLDGGRNTEAFF

clone_size: -
cdr3_length: 14
d_call: TRBD1
j_call: TRBJ2-1
v_call: TRBV4-1
cdr3_nt: TGCGCCAGCAGCCAGGACAGGGATAAGAATGAGCAGTTCTTC
cdr3_aa: CASSQDRDKNEQFF

clone_size: -
cdr3_length: 16
d_call: -
j_call: TRBJ1-3
v_call: TRBV21-1
cdr3_nt: TGTGCCAGCAGCATACGGCCTTGGGAGAATGGAAACACCATATATTTT
cdr3_aa: CASSIRPWENGNTIYF